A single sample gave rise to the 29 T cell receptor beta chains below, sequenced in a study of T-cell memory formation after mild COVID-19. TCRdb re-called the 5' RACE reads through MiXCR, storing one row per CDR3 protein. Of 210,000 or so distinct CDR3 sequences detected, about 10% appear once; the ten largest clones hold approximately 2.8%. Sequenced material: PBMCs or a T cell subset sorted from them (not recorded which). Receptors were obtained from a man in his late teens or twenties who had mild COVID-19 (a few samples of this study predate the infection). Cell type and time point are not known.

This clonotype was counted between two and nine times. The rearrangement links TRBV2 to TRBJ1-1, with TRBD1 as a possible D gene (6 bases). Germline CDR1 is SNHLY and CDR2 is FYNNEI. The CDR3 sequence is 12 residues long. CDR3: CQSAGGRTKAFF. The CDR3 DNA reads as TGTCAGAGCGCGGGGGGCAGAACTAAAGCTTTCTTT.

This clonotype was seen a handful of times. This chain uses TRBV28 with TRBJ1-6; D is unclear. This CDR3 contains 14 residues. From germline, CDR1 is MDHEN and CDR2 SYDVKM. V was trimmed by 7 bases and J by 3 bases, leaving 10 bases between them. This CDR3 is CASTVPGYNSPLHF. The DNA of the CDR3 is TGTGCCAGCACGGTTCCAGGCTATAATTCACCCCTCCACTTT.

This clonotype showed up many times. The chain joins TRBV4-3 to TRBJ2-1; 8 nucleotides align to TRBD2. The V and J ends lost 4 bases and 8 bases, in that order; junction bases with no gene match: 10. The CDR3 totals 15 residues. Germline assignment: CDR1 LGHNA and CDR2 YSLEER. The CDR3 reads CASSLSGRGEYEQFF. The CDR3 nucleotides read TGCGCCAGCAGCCTCTCGGGGCGGGGGGAATATGAGCAGTTCTTC.

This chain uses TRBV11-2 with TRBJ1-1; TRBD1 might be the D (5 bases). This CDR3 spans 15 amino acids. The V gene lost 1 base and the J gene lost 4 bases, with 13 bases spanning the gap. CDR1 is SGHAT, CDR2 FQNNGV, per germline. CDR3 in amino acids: CASSLGPGLGTEAFF. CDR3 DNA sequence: TGTGCCAGCAGCTTAGGTCCAGGGTTGGGCACTGAAGCTTTCTTT.

CDR3 region: CAISDLEETQYF. CDR3 nucleotide sequence: TGTGCCATCAGTGATTTAGAAGAGACCCAGTACTTC. This chain uses TRBV10-3 with TRBJ2-5; D ambiguous. The CDR3 extends over 12 amino acids. CDR1 and CDR2 from the germline V gene are ENHRY and SYGVKD. V gave up 3 bases and J gave up 3 bases, with 5 bases separating them.

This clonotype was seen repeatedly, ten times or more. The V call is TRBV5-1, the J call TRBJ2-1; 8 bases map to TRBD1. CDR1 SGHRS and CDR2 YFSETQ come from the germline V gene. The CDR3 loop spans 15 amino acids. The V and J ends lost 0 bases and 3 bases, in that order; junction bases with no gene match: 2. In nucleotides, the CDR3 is TGCGCCAGCAGCTTGGCCGGGACAGGCTACAATGAGCAGTTCTTC. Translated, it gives CASSLAGTGYNEQFF. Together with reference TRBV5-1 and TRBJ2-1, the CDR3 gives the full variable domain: KAGVTQTPRYLIKTRGQQVTLSCSPISGHRSVSWYQQTPGQGLQFLFEYFSETQRNKGNFPGRFSGRQFSNSRSEMNVSTLELGDSALYLCASSLAGTGYNEQFFGPGTRLTVL.

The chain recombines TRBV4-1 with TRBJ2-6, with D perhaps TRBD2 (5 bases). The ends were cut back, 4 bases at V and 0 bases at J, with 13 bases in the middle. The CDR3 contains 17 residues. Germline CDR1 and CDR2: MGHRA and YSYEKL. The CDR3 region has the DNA TGCGCCAGCAGCCCCAATGAGGGAAGCTCTGGGGCCAACGTCCTGACTTTC. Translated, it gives CASSPNEGSSGANVLTF.

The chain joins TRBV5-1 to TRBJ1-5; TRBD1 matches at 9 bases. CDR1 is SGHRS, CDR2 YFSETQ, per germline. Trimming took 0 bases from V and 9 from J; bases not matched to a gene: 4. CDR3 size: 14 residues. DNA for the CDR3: TGCGCCAGCAGCTTGGGGACAGGGGATCGGCCCCAGCATTTT. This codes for CASSLGTGDRPQHF. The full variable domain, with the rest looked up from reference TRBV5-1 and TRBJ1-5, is KAGVTQTPRYLIKTRGQQVTLSCSPISGHRSVSWYQQTPGQGLQFLFEYFSETQRNKGNFPGRFSGRQFSNSRSEMNVSTLELGDSALYLCASSLGTGDRPQHFGDGTRLSIL.

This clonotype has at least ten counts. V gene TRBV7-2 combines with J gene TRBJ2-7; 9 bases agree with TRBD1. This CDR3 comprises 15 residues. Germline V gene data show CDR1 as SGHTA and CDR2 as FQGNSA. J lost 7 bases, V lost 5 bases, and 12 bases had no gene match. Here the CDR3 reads CASSASATGGREQYF. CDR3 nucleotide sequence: TGTGCCAGCAGCGCCTCCGCGACAGGGGGTAGGGAGCAGTACTTC. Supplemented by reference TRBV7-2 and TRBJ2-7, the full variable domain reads GAGVSQSPSNKVTEKGKDVELRCDPISGHTALYWYRQSLGQGLEFLIYFQGNSAPDKSGLPSDRFSAERTGGSVSTLTIQRTQQEDSAVYLCASSASATGGREQYFGPGTRLTVT.

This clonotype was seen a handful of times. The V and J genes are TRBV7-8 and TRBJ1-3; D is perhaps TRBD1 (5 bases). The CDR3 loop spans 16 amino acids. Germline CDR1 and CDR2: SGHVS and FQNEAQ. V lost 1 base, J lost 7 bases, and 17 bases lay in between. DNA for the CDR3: TGTGCCAGCAGCTTAGTTTTCAGGGAGAAGAGGAACACCATATATTTT. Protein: CASSLVFREKRNTIYF.

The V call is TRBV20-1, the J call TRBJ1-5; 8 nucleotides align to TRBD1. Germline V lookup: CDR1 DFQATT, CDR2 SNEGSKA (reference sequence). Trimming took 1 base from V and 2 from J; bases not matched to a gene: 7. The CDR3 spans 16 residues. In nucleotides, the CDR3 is TGCAGTGCTAGAGGAAGGGACAGGTCGGGCAATCAGCCCCAGCATTTT. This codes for CSARGRDRSGNQPQHF.

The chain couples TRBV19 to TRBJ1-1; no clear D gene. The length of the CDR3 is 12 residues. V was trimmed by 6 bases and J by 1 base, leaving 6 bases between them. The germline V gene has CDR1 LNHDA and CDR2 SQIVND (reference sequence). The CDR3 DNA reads TGTGCCAGTAGCAGAAAGAACACTGAAGCTTTCTTT. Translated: CASSRKNTEAFF.

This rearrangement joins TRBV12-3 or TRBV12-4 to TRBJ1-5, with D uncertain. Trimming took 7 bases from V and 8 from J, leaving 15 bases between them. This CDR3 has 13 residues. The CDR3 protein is CASTPGRAEPQHF. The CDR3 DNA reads TGTGCCAGCACCCCCGGGAGGGCTGAGCCCCAGCATTTT.

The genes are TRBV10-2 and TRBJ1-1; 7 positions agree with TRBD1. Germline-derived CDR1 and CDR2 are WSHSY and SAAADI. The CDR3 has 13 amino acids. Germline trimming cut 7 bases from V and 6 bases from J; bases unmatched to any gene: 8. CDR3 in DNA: TGCGCCAGCATGGGGGACAGAAGGGCTGAAGCTTTCTTT. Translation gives CASMGDRRAEAFF.

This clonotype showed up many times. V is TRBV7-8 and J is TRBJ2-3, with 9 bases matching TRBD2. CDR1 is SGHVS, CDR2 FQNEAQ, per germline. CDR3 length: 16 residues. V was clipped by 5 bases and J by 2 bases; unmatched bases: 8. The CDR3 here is CASSEGTSRNTDTQYF. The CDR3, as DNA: TGTGCCAGCAGCGAGGGGACTAGCCGGAACACAGATACGCAGTATTTT.

The CDR3 spells CASSLDEQPQHF. The CDR3, as DNA: TGTGCCAGCAGCTTAGACGAACAGCCCCAGCATTTT. The rearrangement uses TRBV7-2 and TRBJ1-5; D is ambiguous. Trimming shortened V by 1 base and J by 7 bases, and 5 bases separated the two germline ends. Germline V gene data show CDR1 as SGHTA and CDR2 as FQGNSA. The CDR3 spans 12 residues.

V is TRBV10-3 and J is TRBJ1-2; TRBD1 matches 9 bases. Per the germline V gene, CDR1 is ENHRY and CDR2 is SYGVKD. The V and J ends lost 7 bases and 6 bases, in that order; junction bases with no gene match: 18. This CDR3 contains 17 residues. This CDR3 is CAIKPLAGTGKEHGYTF. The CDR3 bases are TGTGCCATCAAACCCCTGGCTGGGACAGGGAAGGAACATGGCTACACCTTC.

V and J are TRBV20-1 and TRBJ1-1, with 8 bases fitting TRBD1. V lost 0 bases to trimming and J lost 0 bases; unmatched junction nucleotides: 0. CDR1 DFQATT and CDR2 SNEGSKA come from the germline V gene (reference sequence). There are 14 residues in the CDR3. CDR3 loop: CSARDRGLNTEAFF. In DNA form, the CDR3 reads TGCAGTGCTAGAGACAGGGGGCTGAACACTGAAGCTTTCTTT.

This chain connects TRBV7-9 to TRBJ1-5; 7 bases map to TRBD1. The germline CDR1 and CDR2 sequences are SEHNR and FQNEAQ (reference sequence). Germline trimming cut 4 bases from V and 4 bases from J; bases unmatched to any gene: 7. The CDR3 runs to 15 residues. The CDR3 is CASSSTGSNNQPQHF. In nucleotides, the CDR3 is TGTGCCAGCAGCTCGACAGGGTCTAATAATCAGCCCCAGCATTTT.

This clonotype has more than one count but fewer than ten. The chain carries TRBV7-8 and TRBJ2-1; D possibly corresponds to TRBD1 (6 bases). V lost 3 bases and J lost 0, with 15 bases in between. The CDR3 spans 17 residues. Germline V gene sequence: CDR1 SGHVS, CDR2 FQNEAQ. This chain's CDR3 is CASSLAPDRSSYNEQFF. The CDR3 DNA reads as TGTGCCAGCAGCTTGGCCCCTGACAGGAGCTCCTACAATGAGCAGTTCTTC.

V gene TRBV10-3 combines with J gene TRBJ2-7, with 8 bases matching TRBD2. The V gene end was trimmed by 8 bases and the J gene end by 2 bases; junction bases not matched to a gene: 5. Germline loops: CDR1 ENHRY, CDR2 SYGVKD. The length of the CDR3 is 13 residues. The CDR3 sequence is CAISGGRTYEQYV. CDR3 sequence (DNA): TGTGCCATCTCGGGGGGGAGGACCTACGAGCAGTACGTC.

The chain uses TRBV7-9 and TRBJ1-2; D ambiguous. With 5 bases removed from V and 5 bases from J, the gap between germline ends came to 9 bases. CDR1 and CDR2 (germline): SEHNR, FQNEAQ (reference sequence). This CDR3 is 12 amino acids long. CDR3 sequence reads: CASSPEAYGYTF. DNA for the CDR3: TGTGCCAGCAGCCCCGAGGCGTATGGCTACACCTTC.

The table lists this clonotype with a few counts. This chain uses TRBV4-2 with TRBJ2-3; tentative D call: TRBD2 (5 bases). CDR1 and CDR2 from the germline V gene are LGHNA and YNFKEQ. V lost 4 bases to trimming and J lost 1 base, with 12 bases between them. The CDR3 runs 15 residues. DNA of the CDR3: TGTGCCAGCAGCCGACGGGAATCTGGCACAGATACGCAGTATTTT. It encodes CASSRRESGTDTQYF.

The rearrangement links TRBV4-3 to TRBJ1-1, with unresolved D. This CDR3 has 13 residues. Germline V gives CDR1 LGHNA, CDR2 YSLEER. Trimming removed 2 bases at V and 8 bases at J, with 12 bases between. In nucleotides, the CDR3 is TGCGCCAGCAGCCAAACTTGGCAGAGAGAAGCTTTCTTT. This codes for CASSQTWQREAFF.

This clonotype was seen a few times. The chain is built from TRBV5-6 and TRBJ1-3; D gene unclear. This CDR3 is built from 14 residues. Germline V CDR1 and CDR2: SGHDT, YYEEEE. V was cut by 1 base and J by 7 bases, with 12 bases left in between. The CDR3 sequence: CASSLLSGFNTIYF. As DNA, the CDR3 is TGTGCCAGCAGCTTGCTCTCGGGATTCAACACCATATATTTT.

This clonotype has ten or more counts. The CDR3 region is CASSQGTGGNIQYF. DNA for the CDR3: TGCGCCAGCAGCCAAGGGACAGGGGGAAACATTCAGTACTTC. The chain recombines TRBV4-1 with TRBJ2-4; 10 bases fit TRBD1. From germline, CDR1 is MGHRA and CDR2 YSYEKL. V was clipped by 1 base and J by 6 bases; unmatched bases: 0. The CDR3 contains 14 residues.

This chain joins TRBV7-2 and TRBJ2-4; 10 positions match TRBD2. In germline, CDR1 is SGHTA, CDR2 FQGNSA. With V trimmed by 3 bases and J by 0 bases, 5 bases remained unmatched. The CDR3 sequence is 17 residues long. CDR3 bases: TGTGCCAGCAGCTTGGGAGGACTAGCGGTAGCCAAAAACATTCAGTACTTC. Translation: CASSLGGLAVAKNIQYF.

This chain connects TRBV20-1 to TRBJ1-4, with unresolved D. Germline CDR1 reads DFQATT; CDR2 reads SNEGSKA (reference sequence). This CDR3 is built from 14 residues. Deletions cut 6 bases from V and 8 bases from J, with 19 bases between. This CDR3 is CSALDRAGREKLFF. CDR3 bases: TGCAGTGCGCTGGATCGGGCAGGACGCGAAAAACTGTTTTTT.

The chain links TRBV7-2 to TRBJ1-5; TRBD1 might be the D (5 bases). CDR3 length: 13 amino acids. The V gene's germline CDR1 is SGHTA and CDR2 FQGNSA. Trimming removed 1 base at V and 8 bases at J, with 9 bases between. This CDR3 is CASSLVMGEPQHF. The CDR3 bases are TGTGCCAGCAGCTTAGTAATGGGGGAGCCCCAGCATTTT.